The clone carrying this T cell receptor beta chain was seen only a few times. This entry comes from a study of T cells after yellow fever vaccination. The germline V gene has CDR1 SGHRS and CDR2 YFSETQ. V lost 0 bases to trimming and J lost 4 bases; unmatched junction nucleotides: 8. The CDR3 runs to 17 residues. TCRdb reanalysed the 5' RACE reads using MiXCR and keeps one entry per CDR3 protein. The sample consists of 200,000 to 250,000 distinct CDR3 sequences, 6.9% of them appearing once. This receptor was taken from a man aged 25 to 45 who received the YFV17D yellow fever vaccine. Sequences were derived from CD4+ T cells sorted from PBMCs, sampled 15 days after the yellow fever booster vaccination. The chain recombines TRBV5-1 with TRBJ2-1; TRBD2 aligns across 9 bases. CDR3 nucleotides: TGCGCCAGCAGCTTGGTAGTAGCGGGAGCAGGGTACAATGAGCAGTTCTTC. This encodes CASSLVVAGAGYNEQFF.